One T cell receptor (beta chain) is described in this entry. Its antigen is not identified. Clones were sequenced by immunoSEQ multiplex PCR, and TCRdb holds only the in-frame ones, with some missing. The sample lists some 96,000 clones; around 87% were seen once. This sample is part of a study of T cell responses to AZD1222 COVID-19 vaccine. Findings and limits, study-wide: The study identified only six AZD1222 recipients as seropositive at baseline. Spike-specific TCR breadth and depth went up after people got two AZD1222 doses. Sampled repertoires all dated from after the peak T cell response. Reports say nearly half of spike-specific TCRs go after unmutated variant regions.

The sequence derives from an adult in good health. Sample: peripheral blood, taken on day 0 of MenACWY control vaccination.

The CDR3 loop is CASSPQGNYGYTF. CDR3 bases: TGCGCCAGCAGCCCACAGGGGAACTATGGCTACACCTTC. V usage is TRBV5-1 and J usage is TRBJ1-2; TRBD1 matches at 7 bases. V lost 4 bases, J lost 2 bases, and 2 bases stayed unmatched. Germline V gene data show CDR1 as SGHRS and CDR2 as YFSETQ. The CDR3 contains 13 residues.